What follows describes a single T cell receptor beta chain. Tumor samples were taken before definitive surgery or chemotherapy. Germline values: CDR1 SGHAT, CDR2 FQNNGV. This CDR3 region has 15 residues. The V and J ends lost 3 bases and 1 base respectively, with 12 bases between them. These data are taken from a study of high-grade serous ovarian cancer treatment subgroups. Sequencing used immunoSEQ multiplex PCR; TCRdb keeps in-frame clones, though not all of them. Of 35,000 to 45,000 clones in the sample, 79% were seen once. The receptor was derived from a human donor with high-grade serous ovarian cancer. Sequenced: tumor tissue. This chain connects TRBV11-2 to TRBJ1-1, with no clear D. CDR3 coding DNA: TGTGCCAGCAGCTTTACGGGCGGTCGGAACACTGAAGCTTTCTTT. Residues: CASSFTGGRNTEAFF.